This T cell receptor beta chain was sequenced in a study of T cells in Graves' hyperthyroidism and ophthalmopathy. Germline CDR1 is MNHNS and CDR2 is SASEGT. The CDR3 covers 13 residues. Trimming left V 6 bases short and J 5 bases short, with 14 bases between. This clonotype was counted many times. It was RNA transcripts that yielded the amplified TCR beta CDR3 regions. The study used the HTBI primer set for a first-round RT-PCR of the TCR CDR3. TCRdb analysed the multiplex PCR reads with MiXCR anew, one entry per CDR3 protein. The sample holds 650,000 to 750,000 distinct CDR3 sequences, 11% to 15% seen once.

The chain links TRBV6-1 to TRBJ2-7; possible D gene TRBD1, 5 bases. The receptor comes from a woman aged 18 to 35 with Graves' hyperthyroidism. The sequenced sample consisted of blood. This chain's CDR3 is CASRRSGANEQYF. The CDR3 coding sequence is TGTGCCAGCAGGAGGAGTGGGGCTAACGAGCAGTACTTC.